Presented here are 7 T cell receptor beta chains from one specimen sequenced in a study of blood T cell repertoires in COVID-19. Some clones are missing from TCRdb's copy, which holds only in-frame ones; the method was immunoSEQ multiplex PCR. Of approximately 200,000 clones detected, approximately 85% appear once; the ten largest clones hold approximately 2.6%. Sequencing input: peripheral blood. These receptors originate from a man aged 50-59 years who had recovered from COVID-19.

The chain carries TRBV28 and TRBJ1-5, with 8 nucleotides matching TRBD1. Germline values: CDR1 MDHEN, CDR2 SYDVKM. This CDR3 is 16 amino acids long. After removal of 2 bases from V and 4 bases from J, the junction contained 7 bases not matched to a gene. The CDR3 protein is CASSLGYRGVNQPQHF. The DNA for the CDR3 is TGTGCCAGCAGTTTAGGATACAGGGGGGTAAATCAGCCCCAGCATTTT. Drawing the rest from reference TRBV28 and TRBJ1-5, the complete variable domain is DVKVTQSSRYLVKRTGEKVFLECVQDMDHENMFWYRQDPGLGLRLIYFSYDVKMKEKGDIPEGYSVSREKKERFSLILESASTNQTSMYLCASSLGYRGVNQPQHFGDGTRLSIL.

The chain is built from TRBV5-4 and TRBJ2-7; 13 nucleotides align to TRBD2. The CDR3 has 15 amino acids. The J segment lost 3 bases and the V segment lost 2 bases, leaving 2 bases of the junction unmatched. Germline V gene sequence: CDR1 SGHNT, CDR2 YYREEE (reference sequence). The CDR3 sequence: CASSLLAGGYYEQYF. The DNA of the CDR3 is TGTGCCAGCAGCTTACTAGCGGGAGGGTACTACGAGCAGTACTTC. Complete variable domain (other parts from reference TRBV5-4 and TRBJ2-7): ETGVTQSPTHLIKTRGQQVTLRCSSQSGHNTVSWYQQALGQGPQFIFQYYREEENGRGNFPPRFSGLQFPNYSSELNVNALELDDSALYLCASSLLAGGYYEQYFGPGTRLTVT.

V gene TRBV5-1 combines with J gene TRBJ2-3; maybe TRBD2 (6 bases). The CDR3 loop spans 15 amino acids. V lost 0 bases to trimming and J lost 4 bases, with 12 bases between them. Germline V lookup: CDR1 SGHRS, CDR2 YFSETQ. CDR3 residues: CASSLDGGPSDTQYF. CDR3 bases: TGCGCCAGCAGCTTGGACGGAGGGCCATCAGATACGCAGTATTTT.

This clone was found once. In the same sample, other DNA sequences code for this CDR3. This sequence joins TRBV19 and TRBJ2-7, with 8 bases fitting TRBD2. The ends lost 1 base at V and 2 bases at J; junction bases unmatched: 4. The CDR3 has 15 residues. Germline CDR1 reads LNHDA; CDR2 reads SQIVND (reference sequence). This CDR3 reads CASSIGSGVTYEQYF. Here the CDR3 DNA reads TGTGCCAGTAGTATAGGTAGCGGGGTCACCTACGAGCAGTACTTC. Supplemented by reference TRBV19 and TRBJ2-7, the full variable domain reads DGGITQSPKYLFRKEGQNVTLSCEQNLNHDAMYWYRQDPGQGLRLIYYSQIVNDFQKGDIAEGYSVSREKKESFPLTVTSAQKNPTAFYLCASSIGSGVTYEQYFGPGTRLTVT.

The count of this clone is one. The chain recombines TRBV6-5 with TRBJ2-1, with 14 bases matching TRBD2. CDR1 and CDR2 (germline): MNHEY, SVGAGI. The CDR3 is made up of 15 amino acids. Trimming cost V 5 bases and J 8 bases; bases outside gene matches: 5. The CDR3 is CASSRLAGGIDEQFF. CDR3 DNA: TGTGCCAGCAGTCGACTAGCGGGGGGGATTGATGAGCAGTTCTTC.

V and J are TRBV5-1 and TRBJ2-1; D perhaps matches TRBD2 (6 bases). Germline CDR1 SGHRS, CDR2 YFSETQ. The CDR3 totals 16 residues. V lost 1 base and J lost 4, with 15 bases in between. The CDR3 spells CASSLTSTSDYNEQFF. CDR3 in DNA: TGCGCCAGCAGCTTGACTAGCACGTCAGATTACAATGAGCAGTTCTTC.

J is TRBJ2-3 and V is TRBV27, with 13 bases matching TRBD2. The CDR3 spans 15 residues. The V gene end was trimmed by 7 bases and the J gene end by 5 bases; junction bases not matched to a gene: 6. CDR1 and CDR2 from the germline V gene are MNHEY and SMNVEV (reference sequence). This CDR3 is CASKGTSGMGDTQYF. CDR3 sequence (DNA): TGTGCCAGCAAAGGGACTAGCGGGATGGGAGATACGCAGTATTTT.